This is a list of T cell receptor beta chains from one sample in a study of response to subunit inactivated influenza vaccine. A single record per CDR3 protein comes from TCRdb applying MiXCR to the RT-PCR reads. This table holds fewer than 200,000 distinct CDR3 sequences, about a tenth found once. The sequencing used non-naive T cells sorted from PBMCs, collected on the day of vaccination. The origin of the receptors is a man in his fifties who received an inactivated influenza vaccine. Each CDR3 is given with its conserved first and last residue. The D gene is left open where the match is weak. Size is stated for part of the rows, as once, few or many counts, or as a class when the clone is expanded.

D gene	clone size	V gene	J gene	CDR3 DNA	CDR3 protein
TRBD2	NA	TRBV20-1	TRBJ2-2	TGCAGTGCCCGACGACTAGCGGGGGAGGGCACCGGGGAGCTGTTTTTT	CSARRLAGEGTGELFF
NA	NA	TRBV28	TRBJ1-2	TGTGCCAGCAGTTTACTCCAGGGTAACCAAGGGGGCTACACCTTC	CASSLLQGNQGGYTF
NA	few	TRBV28	TRBJ1-6	TGTGCCACTCAACCTGGGTCAATCGGTTCACCCCTCCACTTT	CATQPGSIGSPLHF
NA	many	TRBV29-1	TRBJ1-1	TGCAGCGCAGCTACAGCACCGAACACTGAAGCTTTCTTT	CSAATAPNTEAFF
NA	few	TRBV12-3/TRBV12-4	TRBJ2-7	TGTGCCAGCAGCTCCGTACGGGGGTACGAGCAGTACTTC	CASSSVRGYEQYF
NA	NA	TRBV29-1	TRBJ2-3	TGCAGCGTTGAGCGAGGCGGCACAGATACGCAGTATTTT	CSVERGGTDTQYF
TRBD2	few	TRBV9	TRBJ2-3	TGTGCCAGCAGCCCCCGGACTAGCGGGAGGTCTCGCGATACGCAGTATTTT	CASSPRTSGRSRDTQYF
TRBD2	NA	TRBV29-1	TRBJ2-3	TGCAGCGTTGTTATAGCGGGAGTGGCAGATACGCAGTATTTT	CSVVIAGVADTQYF
NA	many	TRBV7-2	TRBJ1-4	TGTGCCAGCAGCTTAGCGTCGGCAGGGACTAATGAAAAACTGTTTTTT	CASSLASAGTNEKLFF
TRBD2	few	TRBV19	TRBJ2-1	TGTGCCAGTAGTAGACTAGCGGGATCCTACAATGAGCAGTTCTTC	CASSRLAGSYNEQFF
NA	few	TRBV7-3	TRBJ2-2	TGTGCCAGCAGCAACCCAACGCATGGGGGGACCACCGGGGAGCTGTTTTTT	CASSNPTHGGTTGELFF
TRBD2	few	TRBV7-6	TRBJ2-2	TGTGCCAGCAGTAAAATGACTAGCCCGTCCGGGGAGCTGTTTTTT	CASSKMTSPSGELFF
TRBD1	few	TRBV9	TRBJ2-7	TGTGCCAGCAGCGCGGACAGGGGATCCTACGAGCAGTACTTC	CASSADRGSYEQYF
TRBD2	NA	TRBV20-1	TRBJ2-3	TGCAGTGCTAGAGGAAGGAGTAGCGGGACAGATACGCAGTATTTT	CSARGRSSGTDTQYF
NA	few	TRBV28	TRBJ1-6	TGTGCCAGCACCATCGGGACAAATAATTCACCCCTCCACTTT	CASTIGTNNSPLHF
NA	NA	TRBV12-3/TRBV12-4	TRBJ2-7	TGTGCCAGCAGATCGACGGTGGGGGAGCAGTACTTC	CASRSTVGEQYF
NA	many	TRBV12-3/TRBV12-4	TRBJ2-3	TGTGCCAGCAGTTTAGAACTAGACCCTAGCACAGATACGCAGTATTTT	CASSLELDPSTDTQYF
NA	few	TRBV20-1	TRBJ2-2	TGCAGTGCCAGGGAAGGGGCCTACACCGGGGAGCTGTTTTTT	CSAREGAYTGELFF
NA	few	TRBV5-6	TRBJ2-2	TGTGCCAGCAGCTTCAGGGGATTCACCGGGGAGCTGTTTTTT	CASSFRGFTGELFF
NA	few	TRBV27	TRBJ2-7	TGTGCCAGCAGTTTATCGAATAGCGTCAACTACGAGCAGTACTTC	CASSLSNSVNYEQYF
TRBD1	few	TRBV20-1	TRBJ2-5	TGCAGTGCTAGAGAGTCAGGGGGCACAGAGACCCAGTACTTC	CSARESGGTETQYF
TRBD1	NA	TRBV6-2/TRBV6-3	TRBJ2-2	TGTGCCAGCAGGGATCGACAGGGGGCTTCCGGGGAGCTGTTTTTT	CASRDRQGASGELFF
NA	many	TRBV30	TRBJ2-5	TGTGCCTGGAGTTTAGGGTTTGGAGAGACCCAGTACTTC	CAWSLGFGETQYF
TRBD1	many	TRBV12-3/TRBV12-4	TRBJ1-6	TGTGCCAGCAGTTTAGGGGACAGGAGGAGTTCACCCCTCCACTTT	CASSLGDRRSSPLHF
TRBD1	NA	TRBV5-1	TRBJ2-7	TGCGCCAGCAGCTTGAACTGGGACAGGGCCTACGAGCAGTACTTC	CASSLNWDRAYEQYF
NA	NA	TRBV4-1	TRBJ2-5	TGCGCCAGCAGCCGCCTAGCGACGGAGACCCAGTACTTC	CASSRLATETQYF
NA	NA	TRBV5-6	TRBJ2-5	TGTGCCAGCAGCACCGGGACACCCGGGGAGACCCAGTACTTC	CASSTGTPGETQYF
NA	few	TRBV12-3/TRBV12-4	TRBJ2-7	TGTGCCAGCAGTTCCTACAGGGTCCCCTACGAGCAGTACTTC	CASSSYRVPYEQYF
TRBD2	NA	TRBV4-3	TRBJ2-1	TGCGCCAGCAGCCAAGGAAGGGGACTAGACCCCTACAATGAGCAGTTCTTC	CASSQGRGLDPYNEQFF
TRBD1	many	TRBV28	TRBJ1-4	TGTGCCAGCAGTTCCGGACAGGTCGAAAAACTGTTTTTT	CASSSGQVEKLFF
TRBD2	NA	TRBV6-2/TRBV6-3	TRBJ2-4	TGTGCCAGCAGTTACCCGTGGACTAGCGGGAAAAACATTCAGTACTTC	CASSYPWTSGKNIQYF
NA	many	TRBV6-1	TRBJ2-5	TGTGCCAGCACCAGAACCGGGACAAACTTGGAGACCCAGTACTTC	CASTRTGTNLETQYF
TRBD1	few	TRBV7-2	TRBJ1-2	TGTGCCAGCAGCGCCCCCGGGACAGCCTATGGCTACACCTTC	CASSAPGTAYGYTF
TRBD1	many	TRBV5-6	TRBJ1-2	TGTGCCAGCAGTCCTAGGACAGGAGGCAACTATGGCTACACCTTC	CASSPRTGGNYGYTF
NA	NA	TRBV4-3	TRBJ2-5	TGCGCCAGCAGCCAAGATACGTGGGAGACCCAGTACTTC	CASSQDTWETQYF
NA	many	TRBV5-6	TRBJ1-4	TGTGCCAGCAGCTGGGGGTCCGGGAGTGGTGAAAAACTGTTTTTT	CASSWGSGSGEKLFF
NA	few	TRBV18	TRBJ2-2	TGTGCCAGCTCACCACCGTCGGGTCAGGTTACCGGGGAGCTGTTTTTT	CASSPPSGQVTGELFF
NA	NA	TRBV20-1	TRBJ2-7	TGCAGTGCTAGGGGGATTGAAGCCTACGAGCAGTACTTC	CSARGIEAYEQYF
TRBD2	NA	TRBV18	TRBJ2-7	TGTGCCAGCTCACCGGGGCGGGAGGGTGCGGTCGGCTTC	CASSPGREGAVGF
TRBD1	NA	TRBV5-8	TRBJ2-5	TGTGCCAGCAGCCGGACAGGGGGCGGAGAGACCCAGTACTTC	CASSRTGGGETQYF
TRBD2	few	TRBV20-1	TRBJ2-7	TGCAGTGCCAGGGAGGGGCGGGACCGCTCCTACGAGCAGTACTTC	CSAREGRDRSYEQYF
TRBD1	NA	TRBV18	TRBJ2-4	TGTGCCAGCTCACCGCCGGGACAGGGACTAGCCAAAAACATTCAGTACTTC	CASSPPGQGLAKNIQYF
TRBD1	NA	TRBV29-1	TRBJ1-1	TGCAGCGTACAGGGGGCCCCGAACACTGAAGCTTTCTTT	CSVQGAPNTEAFF
NA	few	TRBV5-1	TRBJ1-6	TGCGCCAGCAGCCCATTGGAAGAGTCACCCCTCCACTTT	CASSPLEESPLHF
TRBD1	many	TRBV12-3/TRBV12-4	TRBJ2-7	TGTGCCAGCAGTTCGGACAGGGGAAAAAACTCTTACGAGCAGTACTTC	CASSSDRGKNSYEQYF
TRBD1	NA	TRBV28	TRBJ2-3	TGTGCCAGCAGTACCCCCTCACAGGGGGCCTCAGATACGCAGTATTTT	CASSTPSQGASDTQYF
TRBD2	few	TRBV29-1	TRBJ2-5	TGCAGCGCCGGACTAGTTGGGACCCAGTACTTC	CSAGLVGTQYF
NA	NA	TRBV4-3	TRBJ1-1	TGCGCCAGCAGCCAAGAAACTCGCGGAACTGAAGCTTTCTTT	CASSQETRGTEAFF
TRBD2	NA	TRBV11-2	TRBJ2-5	TGTGCCAGCAGCTTTAGCGGGGGGCTGCAAGAGACCCAGTACTTC	CASSFSGGLQETQYF
TRBD2	few	TRBV28	TRBJ2-1	TGTGCCAGCAGTTTCTATAGCGGGAGATACACTGAGCAGTTCTTC	CASSFYSGRYTEQFF
TRBD1	NA	TRBV10-3	TRBJ1-6	TGTGCCATTTCGGGACAGGGAGATTCACCCCTCCACTTT	CAISGQGDSPLHF
NA	many	TRBV10-3	TRBJ2-5	TGTGCCACCCGTACCGGAGAGACCCAGTACTTC	CATRTGETQYF
NA	NA	TRBV20-1	TRBJ2-2	TGCAGTGTTGCCGGCCGGATTACCGGGGAGCTGTTTTTT	CSVAGRITGELFF
NA	NA	TRBV29-1	TRBJ2-7	TGCAGCGTTGAAGTGAGGGGTCGGTACGAGCAGTACTTC	CSVEVRGRYEQYF
NA	many	TRBV7-9	TRBJ2-2	TGTGCCAGCAGCTTAGTACGGAACACCGGGGAGCTGTTTTTT	CASSLVRNTGELFF
NA	few	TRBV6-5	TRBJ1-3	TGTGCCAGCAGTTACAGCCAGGGTAGGAGATCTGGAAACACCATATATTTT	CASSYSQGRRSGNTIYF
NA	few	TRBV2	TRBJ2-1	TGTGCCAGCAAGGAAAATAACAATGAGCAGTTCTTC	CASKENNNEQFF